The subject of this entry is one TCR beta chain. Its specificity is not known. PCR used 60 Vbeta primers and 13 Jbeta primers. Here immunoSEQ multiplex PCR was the method, and the copy in TCRdb shows in-frame clones only, minus some. The data hold 90,000 to 110,000 clones, with roughly two thirds observed a single time. The ends lost 6 bases at V and 8 bases at J; junction bases unmatched: 16. The CDR3 is made up of 16 amino acids. From germline, CDR1 is SGHRS and CDR2 YFSETQ. The data derive from a study of cytomegalovirus exposure and HLA in healthy donors. The overall study: Within an early data release were 65 million to 90 million unique TCRs drawn from HLA-typed donors. Of all 400 or so donors who were genotyped, around 79% belonged to the Caucasian-associated ancestry cluster. Findings and caveats of the study: A later analysis linked a missense DCLRE1C variant to TCR beta V- and J-gene trimming.

Unrecorded immune exposure was likely among donors, who were nominally healthy when sampled. The sample taken for sequencing was PBMCs. The rearrangement uses TRBV5-1 and TRBJ1-4, with TRBD1 matching 7 bases. The receptor was isolated from a man aged 40-49 years in good health and CMV-seronegative. CDR3 sequence reads: CASKNTPGGGWEKLFF. The CDR3 DNA is TGCGCCAGCAAGAACACACCAGGGGGTGGATGGGAAAAACTGTTTTTT.